This entry lists 24 T cell receptor beta chains sequenced from one sample in a study of identical twins. TCRdb itself ran the 5' RACE reads through MiXCR, one entry per CDR3 protein. Seen here are approximately 700,000 distinct CDR3 sequences, roughly 20% observed once, and the top ten hold around 13%. These same records also appear under a second study, on T cells expressing NK-cell markers.

Sequences were obtained from PBMCs. The receptors derive from a young woman in good health.

The chain is built from TRBV3-1 and TRBJ2-3; TRBD2 matches 7 bases. This CDR3 contains 13 residues. Trimming removed 3 bases from V and 8 bases from J; junction bases left unmatched: 5. The germline V gene has CDR1 LGHDT and CDR2 YNNKEL (reference sequence). Here the CDR3 DNA reads TGTGCCAGCAGCCAGGGGAGGGTTGGTACGCAGTATTTT. As protein: CASSQGRVGTQYF.

The DNA of the CDR3 is TGCGCCAGCAGATGGGGGGGGGAATCCGATGAGCAGTTCTTC. The encoded protein is CASRWGGESDEQFF. The chain has TRBV5-1 and TRBJ2-1, with TRBD2 identical over 7 bases. CDR1 and CDR2 (germline): SGHRS, YFSETQ. V dropped 5 bases and J dropped 8; count of bases not matched to a gene: 10. The CDR3 spans 14 residues.

This clonotype was counted a few times. V usage is TRBV6-1 and J usage is TRBJ2-7, with no clear D. Trimming stripped 5 bases from V and 1 base from J, with 12 bases between. CDR1 is MNHNS, CDR2 SASEGT, per germline. The CDR3 extends over 14 amino acids. CDR3: CASSPRRISYEQYF. CDR3 coding DNA: TGTGCCAGCAGTCCTAGACGGATTTCCTACGAGCAGTACTTC.

The chain couples TRBV12-3 or TRBV12-4 to TRBJ1-1; 7 bases agree with TRBD1. Losses at the gene ends were 7 bases for V and 14 bases for J; bases not matched to a gene: 13. The CDR3 contains 12 residues. CDR3 region: CASTTTATGRFF. The DNA for the CDR3 is TGTGCCAGCACCACGACGGCGACAGGGAGGTTCTTT.

The CDR3 is CASSFTLPRQGNEQFF. The CDR3 coding sequence is TGCGCCAGCAGCTTTACATTGCCTCGGCAGGGGAATGAGCAGTTCTTC. V usage is TRBV5-1 and J usage is TRBJ2-1; D is perhaps TRBD1 (6 bases). The CDR3 spans 16 residues. The germline gives CDR1 SGHRS, CDR2 YFSETQ. The V gene lost 2 bases and the J gene lost 7 bases, with 19 bases spanning the gap.

This clonotype was recorded a few times. The chain joins TRBV20-1 to TRBJ2-1, with a possible D match to TRBD2 (6 bases). V gave up 6 bases and J gave up 8 bases, with 23 bases separating them. Germline-derived CDR1 and CDR2 are DFQATT and SNEGSKA (reference sequence). The CDR3 is made up of 15 amino acids. DNA for the CDR3: TGCAGTGCCTCCCCAACTAGCCGTTGGTCGGATGAGCAGTTCTTC. Translated: CSASPTSRWSDEQFF.

V usage is TRBV24-1 and J usage is TRBJ2-5, with no clear D. The V end lost 4 bases, the J end lost 7 bases, and 15 bases lay between the germline ends. CDR3 size: 14 residues. CDR1 and CDR2 (germline): KGHDR, SFDVKD. The CDR3 DNA follows: TGTGCCACCAGTGAGACCGCCGGGTTGGGGACCCAGTACTTC. Translating it yields CATSETAGLGTQYF.

This clonotype has only a few counts. V is TRBV4-2 and J is TRBJ2-1; possible D gene TRBD2, 7 bases. CDR1 LGHNA and CDR2 YNFKEQ come from the germline V gene. Trimming cost V 4 bases and J 10 bases, with 29 bases left between them. The CDR3 covers 18 residues. CDR3 coding DNA: TGTGCCAGCAGCCCCGGGGGGCTAGCCGGGGGCCTCCCTTCGGAGCAGTTCTTC. This gives the protein CASSPGGLAGGLPSEQFF.

This clonotype was detected a few times. The chain recombines TRBV6-5 with TRBJ1-1, with 7 bases fitting TRBD1. The CDR3 is made up of 12 amino acids. Germline V gene sequence: CDR1 MNHEY, CDR2 SVGAGI. V lost 4 bases, J lost 8 bases, and 4 bases stayed unmatched. CDR3 DNA: TGTGCCAGCAGTTCCCGGGACAGCGAAGCTTTCTTT. As protein: CASSSRDSEAFF.

This clonotype was observed a handful of times. The rearrangement uses TRBV6-5 and TRBJ2-7, with 7 nucleotides matching TRBD2. J gave up 1 base and V 3 bases, and 9 bases lay outside the gene matches. CDR3 length: 16 residues. Per germline, CDR1 MNHEY and CDR2 SVGAGI. The CDR3, as DNA: TGTGCCAGCAGTTATGCGGGGGACGGTGATTCCTACGAGCAGTACTTC. Its translation: CASSYAGDGDSYEQYF.

This clonotype was observed a few times. The gene calls are TRBV3-1 and TRBJ2-6, with no clear D. Germline V CDR1 and CDR2: LGHDT, YNNKEL (reference sequence). CDR3 length equals 14 residues. V was clipped by 6 bases and J by 5 bases, with 11 bases between them. In DNA form, the CDR3 reads TGTGCCAGCAGGCAGACTGCCCGGGCCAACGTCCTGACTTTC. As protein: CASRQTARANVLTF.

The chain combines TRBV5-1 with TRBJ1-5; D unresolved. Trimming stripped 0 bases from V and 4 bases from J, with 8 bases between. The CDR3 runs to 14 residues. Germline V lookup: CDR1 SGHRS, CDR2 YFSETQ. CDR3 bases: TGCGCCAGCAGCTTGGCGGGCGTTAATCAGCCCCAGCATTTT. Its protein product is CASSLAGVNQPQHF. Looking up the rest from reference TRBV5-1 and TRBJ1-5 gives the full variable domain: KAGVTQTPRYLIKTRGQQVTLSCSPISGHRSVSWYQQTPGQGLQFLFEYFSETQRNKGNFPGRFSGRQFSNSRSEMNVSTLELGDSALYLCASSLAGVNQPQHFGDGTRLSIL.

This clonotype was picked up many times. V is TRBV12-3 or TRBV12-4 and J is TRBJ2-7; the match to TRBD2 covers 7 bases. V lost 5 bases, J lost 7 bases, and 17 bases stayed unmatched. The CDR3 is made up of 16 amino acids. The CDR3 DNA is TGTGCCAGCAGTCCCCGACTTATCGCGGGAGCTGGGGAGCAGTACTTC. Its protein is CASSPRLIAGAGEQYF.

This clonotype was seen a handful of times. This sequence joins TRBV4-3 and TRBJ1-2; tentatively, D is TRBD1 (6 bases). Germline V gene lookup returns CDR1 LGHNA and CDR2 YSLEER. Trimming removed 2 bases at V and 8 bases at J, with 18 bases between. The CDR3 loop spans 15 amino acids. CDR3 sequence: CASSQKLSGGWGYTF. The CDR3 DNA sequence: TGCGCCAGCAGCCAAAAACTGTCGGGGGGCTGGGGCTACACCTTC.

The J gene is TRBJ1-1, the V gene TRBV7-2; 9 bases align to TRBD1. CDR3 length: 15 amino acids. V lost 5 bases, J lost 5 bases, and 9 bases stayed unmatched. Germline CDR1 and CDR2: SGHTA and FQGNSA. The CDR3 region has the DNA TGTGCCAGCAGCGGTTCCCCCGGGACAGGGACTGAAGCTTTCTTT. Translating gives CASSGSPGTGTEAFF.

This chain links TRBV9 with TRBJ1-1; D unclear. The V gene lost 4 bases and the J gene lost 6 bases, with 13 bases spanning the gap. Germline CDR1 and CDR2: SGDLS and YYNGEE. CDR3 length: 13 amino acids. CDR3 nucleotide sequence: TGTGCCAGCAGCCCGAACCCGGGATCTGAAGCTTTCTTT. Its translation is CASSPNPGSEAFF.

This clonotype was counted only a few times. V and J are TRBV12-3 or TRBV12-4 and TRBJ1-1; D may be TRBD1 (6 bases). Deletions cut 5 bases from V and 1 base from J, with 11 bases between. This CDR3 has 14 amino acids. The CDR3 bases are TGTGCCAGCAGTAACAGGGTTGGGAACACTGAAGCTTTCTTT. Translating gives CASSNRVGNTEAFF.

The rearrangement uses TRBV6-1 and TRBJ2-1; no definite D call. Between the trimmed V and J ends, which lost 8 bases and 11 bases, there was a span of 22 bases. The CDR3 has 14 amino acids. Germline CDR1 and CDR2: MNHNS and SASEGT. The CDR3 loop is CASSSRVGAEKQFF. CDR3 bases: TGTGCCAGCTCAAGTCGGGTGGGCGCCGAGAAGCAGTTCTTC.

The chain couples TRBV20-1 to TRBJ2-7, with TRBD1 matching over 7 bases. The CDR3 has 18 amino acids. The V segment lost 5 bases and the J segment 2 bases; nucleotides outside the gene matches: 21. Looked up from germline, CDR1 is DFQATT and CDR2 is SNEGSKA (reference sequence). The DNA of the CDR3 is TGCAGTGCTCGCCACCGGGACAGACAGACTGGTCACCCCTACGAGCAGTACTTC. It yields the protein CSARHRDRQTGHPYEQYF.

V and J are TRBV27 and TRBJ2-1; 9 bases line up with TRBD2. V lost 5 bases and J lost 6; bases outside the gene matches: 8. From germline, CDR1 is MNHEY and CDR2 SMNVEV (reference sequence). The CDR3 length is 15 residues. The CDR3 is CASSLTVAGVNEQFF. In DNA, the CDR3 is TGTGCCAGCAGTCTTACCGTAGCGGGAGTCAATGAGCAGTTCTTC.

The CDR3 sequence is CASSFTREPTDTQYF. The DNA of the CDR3 is TGCGCCAGCAGCTTCACCCGGGAGCCCACAGATACGCAGTATTTT. The V and J genes are TRBV5-1 and TRBJ2-3, with a possible D match to TRBD2 (6 bases). Germline V lookup: CDR1 SGHRS, CDR2 YFSETQ. The CDR3 runs to 15 residues. Trimming left V 2 bases short and J 2 bases short, with 12 bases between.

Only a few counts were recorded for this clonotype. The chain is built from TRBV7-9 and TRBJ2-2; perhaps TRBD1 as D (6 bases). The CDR3 is 14 amino acids. Germline V CDR1 and CDR2: SEHNR, FQNEAQ (reference sequence). V was cut by 5 bases and J by 5 bases, with 12 bases left in between. CDR3 region: CASSPWTVTGELFF. Here the CDR3 DNA reads TGTGCCAGCAGCCCTTGGACAGTTACCGGGGAGCTGTTTTTT.

This clonotype came up a few times. The J gene is TRBJ2-1, the V gene TRBV7-2; no clear D gene. The germline V gene encodes CDR1 SGHTA and CDR2 FQGNSA. The CDR3 consists of 11 residues. V was pared by 2 bases and J by 15 bases, with 11 bases between. Here the CDR3 DNA reads TGTGCCAGCAGCTTACTGGGTGGGCGGTTCTTC. Its protein is CASSLLGGRFF.

The chain uses TRBV29-1 and TRBJ2-2; D is possibly TRBD1 or TRBD2 (5 bases each). Deletions cut 6 bases from V and 5 bases from J, with 19 bases between. The germline gives CDR1 SQVTM, CDR2 ANQGSEA. The CDR3 length is 15 residues. CDR3 sequence (DNA): TGCAGCGTAGGCCGGGACGACCGCGTGACCGGGGAGCTGTTTTTT. Its protein product is CSVGRDDRVTGELFF.